In its sample, the clone carrying this T cell receptor beta chain was seen many times. Molecular barcoding with unique molecular identifiers was used for the TCRbeta library. TCRdb reanalysed the PCR reads using MiXCR and keeps one entry per CDR3 protein. The repertoire holds hundreds of thousands of distinct CDR3 sequences, roughly a tenth seen once, with about 4% in the top ten. The data are from a study of T-cell reconstitution after alpha-beta-depleted transplantation in children. The CDR3 has 13 residues. Sequences were derived from PBMCs from the stem cell graft donor, sampled from the stem cell graft. The chain links TRBV21-1 to TRBJ2-7. TRBV21-1 is shown as a pseudogene. This clonotype was obtained from a human donor who donated a stem cell graft to a child with acute myeloid leukemia. The CDR3 region has the DNA TGTGCCAGCAGCAACGGCTCCTTATACGAGCAGTACTTC. This codes for CASSNGSLYEQYF.